The clone carrying this TCR beta chain has just a few counts. Its antigen is currently unknown. cDNA molecules carried unique molecular identifiers, and template switching added a universal primer site. A single record per CDR3 protein comes from TCRdb applying MiXCR to the 5' RACE reads. The sample holds around 690,000 distinct CDR3 sequences; 21% are singletons and the top ten take over 4%. The entry originates in a study of identical twins. CDR1 DFQATT and CDR2 SNEGSKA come from the germline V gene (reference sequence). This CDR3 comprises 12 residues. V was trimmed by 5 bases and J by 5 bases, leaving 12 bases between them. Study findings and constraints: For cord blood, abundant beta clonotypes had fewer insertions, unlike memory repertoires, which showed none. Modeled out-of-frame TCR alpha sharing in monozygotic twins fell below observed levels.

This same sample was also taken into another study, of T cells expressing NK-cell markers. From that report: Cells sorted as CD3+CD56+NKG2C+, CD3+CD56+NKG2C- and CD3+CD56-NKG2C+ T cells supplied the TCR beta repertoires.

This sequence originates from a woman younger than 30 in good health. Sequenced material: PBMCs. The rearrangement links TRBV20-1 to TRBJ2-5; possibly TRBD1 for D (6 bases). The CDR3 protein is CSAAGEMETQYF. The CDR3 region has the DNA TGCAGTGCTGCAGGGGAAATGGAGACCCAGTACTTC.